A single sample is the source of the 27 T cell receptor beta chains below, sequenced in a study of T cell responses to AZD1222 COVID-19 vaccine. TCRdb keeps only in-frame clones here, not all; method: immunoSEQ multiplex PCR. The data show 130,000 or so clones, 90% to 95% seen once. Sequences were derived from peripheral blood, sampled 28 days after the second AZD1222 dose. The receptor set was obtained from an adult who received the AZD1222 COVID-19 vaccine.

The V call is TRBV10-3, the J call TRBJ2-3, with 7 bases that match TRBD1. The CDR3 covers 13 residues. Trimming cost V 4 bases and J 5 bases; bases outside gene matches: 3. Germline V gene data show CDR1 as ENHRY and CDR2 as SYGVKD. CDR3 residues: CAISGGGQDTQYF. The CDR3 DNA is TGTGCCATCAGTGGAGGGGGCCAAGATACGCAGTATTTT.

The chain carries TRBV4-3 and TRBJ2-7, with 10 nucleotides matching TRBD1. The CDR3 has 16 residues. Germline-derived CDR1 and CDR2 are LGHNA and YSLEER. Trimming took 1 base from V and 1 from J; bases not matched to a gene: 4. The DNA for the CDR3 is TGCGCCAGCAGCCAAGTAGGGACAGGGGCTTCCTACGAGCAGTACTTC. This translates into CASSQVGTGASYEQYF.

This clone was found a few times. For the CDR3, the DNA is TGTGCCAGCAGCCAAGAACCGGGACAGGGCTCTCGCTACACCTTC. Residues: CASSQEPGQGSRYTF. This chain connects TRBV3-1 (or the pseudogene TRBV3-2) to TRBJ1-2, with 9 bases that match TRBD1. The V gene's germline CDR1 is LGHDT and CDR2 YNNKEL (reference sequence). This CDR3 contains 15 residues. V dropped 0 bases and J dropped 9; count of bases not matched to a gene: 8.

The chain recombines TRBV13 with TRBJ1-1; 12 positions agree with TRBD1. The CDR3 contains 16 residues. Germline values: CDR1 PRHDT, CDR2 FYEKMQ (reference sequence). Trimming removed 1 base from V and 6 bases from J; junction bases left unmatched: 6. DNA of the CDR3: TGTGCCAGCAGCTTAGTTGGGGACAGGGGGCTCGCTGAAGCTTTCTTT. It translates to CASSLVGDRGLAEAFF. Together with reference TRBV13 and TRBJ1-1, the CDR3 gives the full variable domain: AAGVIQSPRHLIKEKRETATLKCYPIPRHDTVYWYQQGPGQDPQFLISFYEKMQSDKGSIPDRFSAQQFSDYHSELNMSSLELGDSALYFCASSLVGDRGLAEAFFGQGTRLTVV.

V usage is TRBV15 and J usage is TRBJ1-1; D is unresolved. CDR1 LNHNV and CDR2 YYDKDF come from the germline V gene (reference sequence). The CDR3 runs to 11 residues. V was trimmed by 9 bases and J by 3 bases, leaving 8 bases between them. CDR3 loop: CATERDTEAFF. The CDR3 bases are TGTGCCACTGAGAGGGACACTGAAGCTTTCTTT.

The CDR3 sequence: CASSRGQGNSPLHF. In nucleotides, the CDR3 is TGCGCCAGCAGCCGGGGACAGGGAAATTCACCCCTCCACTTT. The gene calls are TRBV4-1 and TRBJ1-6; TRBD1 aligns across 9 bases. Germline CDR1 and CDR2: MGHRA and YSYEKL. The CDR3 covers 14 residues. Unmatched junction bases numbered 2, after V lost 4 bases and J lost 7 bases.

The V call is TRBV29-1, the J call TRBJ2-7, with 11 bases lining up with TRBD1. The CDR3 has 13 amino acids. Germline V CDR1 and CDR2: SQVTM, ANQGSEA. The ends lost 8 bases at V and 5 bases at J; junction bases unmatched: 8. The CDR3 sequence: CSSSGTGGNEQYF. The CDR3 nucleotides read TGCAGCTCTTCCGGGACAGGGGGGAACGAGCAGTACTTC.

This chain uses TRBV11-2 with TRBJ1-1; TRBD1 is a possible D gene (5 bases). The V gene lost 2 bases and the J gene lost 0 bases, with 10 bases spanning the gap. The CDR3 length is 15 residues. Germline loops: CDR1 SGHAT, CDR2 FQNNGV. CDR3 DNA sequence: TGTGCCAGCAGCTTAAAACGACAGCTGAACACTGAAGCTTTCTTT. Translated, it gives CASSLKRQLNTEAFF.

The rearrangement uses TRBV7-9 and TRBJ2-3, with 13 bases lining up with TRBD2. There are 19 residues in the CDR3. From germline, CDR1 is SEHNR and CDR2 FQNEAQ (reference sequence). V lost 3 bases to trimming and J lost 5 bases; unmatched junction nucleotides: 14. The CDR3 DNA sequence: TGTGCCAGCAGCTTCAGACTACCGACTAGCGGGGGGATGAAAGATACGCAGTATTTT. It translates to CASSFRLPTSGGMKDTQYF.

This chain connects TRBV27 to TRBJ2-1, with D possibly being TRBD2 (6 bases). Germline loops: CDR1 MNHEY, CDR2 SMNVEV (reference sequence). Trimming cost V 3 bases and J 6 bases, with 18 bases left between them. This CDR3 contains 16 residues. CDR3 residues: CASSFGTSVRLNEQFF. The DNA of the CDR3 is TGTGCCAGCAGTTTCGGGACTTCGGTACGACTCAATGAGCAGTTCTTC.

The chain uses TRBV28 and TRBJ1-1, with D possibly matching TRBD1 (5 bases). The germline V gene has CDR1 MDHEN and CDR2 SYDVKM. Deletions cut 2 bases from V and 5 bases from J, with 9 bases between. The CDR3 is 13 amino acids. The CDR3 sequence is CASSLPRGTEAFF. In nucleotides, the CDR3 is TGTGCCAGCAGTTTACCAAGGGGAACTGAAGCTTTCTTT.

The chain couples TRBV7-6 to TRBJ2-3; 8 bases match TRBD2. The germline V gene has CDR1 SGHVS and CDR2 FNYEAQ. Trimming at V came to 8 bases and at J to 2 bases, leaving 6 bases not matched to a gene. The length of the CDR3 is 14 residues. CDR3 DNA: TGTGCCAGCGGCACTAGCGGCCTCACAGATACGCAGTATTTT. Protein: CASGTSGLTDTQYF.

V is TRBV5-1 and J is TRBJ2-7; D is unclear. This CDR3 is built from 12 residues. Germline CDR1 SGHRS, CDR2 YFSETQ. Trimming shortened V by 4 bases and J by 5 bases, and 10 bases separated the two germline ends. CDR3 loop: CASSPPANEQYF. In nucleotides, the CDR3 is TGCGCCAGCAGCCCGCCCGCCAACGAGCAGTACTTC.

The table lists this clone with a count of one. The rearrangement joins TRBV6-2 or TRBV6-3 to TRBJ1-2; D is uncertain. Germline values: CDR1 MNHEY, CDR2 SVGEGT. Trimming took 6 bases from V and 6 from J, leaving 11 bases between them. The CDR3 sequence is 12 residues long. CDR3 nucleotides: TGTGCCAGCAGCCGCGGAAGTCATGGCTACACCTTC. Protein: CASSRGSHGYTF.

The J gene is TRBJ2-7, the V gene TRBV7-2; D is possibly TRBD2 (6 bases). Germline values: CDR1 SGHTA, CDR2 FQGNSA. V was clipped by 0 bases and J by 12 bases, with 18 bases between them. This CDR3 spans 14 amino acids. CDR3 nucleotides: TGTGCCAGCAGCTTAGCCCTCCACACTAGCCAGGGGTACTTC. This sequence encodes CASSLALHTSQGYF.

The genes are TRBV19 and TRBJ1-5, with TRBD1 identical over 9 bases. CDR1 and CDR2 (germline): LNHDA, SQIVND (reference sequence). With V trimmed by 6 bases and J by 7 bases, 7 bases remained unmatched. The CDR3 totals 14 residues. The CDR3, as DNA: TGTGCCAGTAGGCTGGGACAGGGTCACCAGCCCCAGCATTTT. Translation gives CASRLGQGHQPQHF.

V gene TRBV19 combines with J gene TRBJ1-2; 7 nucleotides line up with TRBD1. V lost 5 bases and J lost 8; bases outside the gene matches: 14. This CDR3 is 15 amino acids long. The germline V gene has CDR1 LNHDA and CDR2 SQIVND (reference sequence). CDR3 region: CASSDLQGLAEGYTF. The CDR3 coding sequence is TGTGCCAGTAGTGATCTACAGGGGCTAGCGGAAGGCTACACCTTC.

CDR3 DNA: TGTGCCAGCAGCGGGGGGACCGACTACAATGAGCAGTTCTTC. Protein product: CASSGGTDYNEQFF. The V gene is TRBV7-3, the J gene TRBJ2-1, with D perhaps matching TRBD2 (6 bases). This CDR3 comprises 14 residues. The germline V gene encodes CDR1 SGHTA and CDR2 FQGTGA. Trimming removed 5 bases at V and 3 bases at J, with 11 bases between.

The genes are TRBV19 and TRBJ2-5, with 15 bases that match TRBD2. The junction had 9 bases not matched to a gene; V was cut back by 5 bases and J by 2 bases. Looked up from germline, CDR1 is LNHDA and CDR2 is SQIVND (reference sequence). This CDR3 spans 18 amino acids. This CDR3 reads CASSLRTSGGARQETQYF. CDR3 bases: TGTGCCAGTAGTCTCCGGACTAGCGGGGGGGCCCGACAAGAGACCCAGTACTTC.

The chain's CDR3 is CATSRGGAEASEAFF. CDR3 bases: TGTGCCACCAGCAGAGGGGGGGCAGAAGCCTCTGAAGCTTTCTTT. V usage is TRBV15 and J usage is TRBJ1-1; D perhaps matches TRBD1 (6 bases). V lost 1 base to trimming and J lost 6 bases, with 15 bases between them. CDR3 length: 15 amino acids. Germline V gene sequence: CDR1 LNHNV, CDR2 YYDKDF (reference sequence).

The chain is built from TRBV6-1 and TRBJ2-5; 7 bases fit TRBD1. This CDR3 spans 16 amino acids. The V and J ends lost 2 bases and 1 base, in that order; junction bases with no gene match: 7. Looked up from germline, CDR1 is MNHNS and CDR2 is SASEGT. The CDR3 DNA sequence: TGTGCCAGCAGTGAATTAGTGGGGACAGCCCAAGAGACCCAGTACTTC. This encodes CASSELVGTAQETQYF.

The rearrangement joins TRBV5-8 to TRBJ2-3; tentatively, D is TRBD1 (5 bases). Germline V gene lookup returns CDR1 SGHTS and CDR2 YDEGEE. With 4 bases removed from V and 2 bases from J, the gap between germline ends came to 8 bases. This CDR3 region has 13 residues. CDR3 DNA: TGTGCCAGCAGCATAGGACACACAGATACGCAGTATTTT. Its translation: CASSIGHTDTQYF.

The chain employs TRBV2 and TRBJ2-1; D not certain. V was pared by 3 bases and J by 2 bases, with 8 bases between. CDR1 and CDR2 (germline): SNHLY, FYNNEI. The CDR3 spans 14 residues. The CDR3 sequence: CASSEPETYNEQFF. The CDR3 DNA is TGTGCCAGCAGTGAGCCAGAAACCTACAATGAGCAGTTCTTC.

This chain uses TRBV7-2 with TRBJ1-4; no firm D call. This CDR3 region has 16 residues. The germline gives CDR1 SGHTA, CDR2 FQGNSA. V was trimmed by 1 base and J by 8 bases, leaving 17 bases between them. CDR3 loop: CASSLDSTAKGEKLFF. CDR3 coding DNA: TGTGCCAGCAGCTTAGACAGTACAGCAAAAGGAGAAAAACTGTTTTTT.

The V call is TRBV7-8, the J call TRBJ1-5, with TRBD1 identical over 10 bases. The V segment lost 2 bases and the J segment 6 bases; nucleotides outside the gene matches: 10. The CDR3 totals 17 residues. Germline values: CDR1 SGHVS, CDR2 FQNEAQ. CDR3 sequence: CASSLMFRQGARQPQHF. CDR3 nucleotides: TGTGCCAGCAGCTTAATGTTCCGACAGGGGGCGCGTCAGCCCCAGCATTTT.

The chain joins TRBV9 to TRBJ1-4, with unresolved D. Per germline, CDR1 SGDLS and CDR2 YYNGEE. This CDR3 comprises 16 residues. Trimming cost V 2 bases and J 0 bases, with 11 bases left between them. The CDR3 protein is CASSVRPASTNEKLFF. CDR3 DNA sequence: TGTGCCAGCAGCGTTCGGCCAGCGTCAACTAATGAAAAACTGTTTTTT.

The chain has TRBV10-3 and TRBJ1-2; weak D call: TRBD1 (6 bases). This CDR3 is 15 amino acids long. Germline V gives CDR1 ENHRY, CDR2 SYGVKD. Trimming took off 8 bases at V and 2 bases at J, with 18 bases between the two ends. The chain's CDR3 is CAIVSSQGDNYGYTF. CDR3 DNA sequence: TGTGCCATCGTATCGTCACAGGGTGACAACTATGGCTACACCTTC.